This T cell receptor beta chain came from a study of siplizumab effects on memory and regulatory T cells. Sequencing was performed with immunoSEQ multiplex PCR; in TCRdb, only in-frame clones are kept and a portion is missing. Here the sample spans around 87,000 clones, approximately 90% being singletons. Trimming removed 3 bases from V and 3 bases from J; junction bases left unmatched: 6. Germline CDR1 SEHNR, CDR2 FQNEAQ (reference sequence). CDR3 length equals 15 residues. Sequenced material: CD4+ T cells sorted from blood. V and J are TRBV7-9 and TRBJ2-3; 7 bases agree with TRBD1. This TCR came from a human donor in good health. CDR3 loop: CASSFDRALTDTQYF. Written as DNA, the CDR3 is TGTGCCAGCAGCTTCGACAGGGCGCTAACAGATACGCAGTATTTT.